The clone carrying this TCR beta chain was observed once. Its antigen is unknown. This sample is drawn from a study of T cell responses to AZD1222 COVID-19 vaccine. Across the study: Pooled together were second doses at about 4 or about 12 weeks.

Profiled with immunoSEQ multiplex PCR; TCRdb holds only in-frame clones, not every one. Of 150,000 or so clones listed, more than 70% were seen once; the top ten hold about 15%. Overall study results and limits: Baseline seropositives among AZD1222 recipients totaled only six or seven. Females made up more of the donors, who were largely white British, and clonal diversity may have come out too low.

The CDR3 covers 14 residues. Trimming removed 6 bases from V and 8 bases from J; junction bases left unmatched: 12. Germline V gives CDR1 LNHDA, CDR2 SQIVND (reference sequence). The specimen was peripheral blood, collected on day 0 of AZD1222 vaccination. This sequence was found in an adult in good health. V gene TRBV19 combines with J gene TRBJ1-2, with 7 nucleotides matching TRBD1. The CDR3 sequence is CASSPETGMGGYTF. CDR3 nucleotide sequence: TGTGCCAGTAGCCCCGAGACAGGGATGGGAGGCTACACCTTC.